These T cell receptor beta chains were read from a single sample in a study of blood T cell repertoires in COVID-19. Assay used: immunoSEQ multiplex PCR; TCRdb lists only in-frame clones, some missing. The table includes 90,000 to 120,000 clones, roughly 82% detected once. The sample consisted of peripheral blood. Source of these receptors: a man aged 60-69 years with acute or convalescent COVID-19. The CDR3 runs from the conserved cysteine through the conserved F or W. A D gene is named only where the DNA matches it firmly. Clone size appears in some rows only: once, few, many, or a class for an expanded clone.

j_call,clone_size,d_call,v_call,cdr3_nt,cdr3_aa
TRBJ1-5,.,.,TRBV3-1/TRBV3-2,TGTGCCAGCAGCCCAGACAGGCATTATAGCAATCAGCCCCAGCATTTT,CASSPDRHYSNQPQHF
TRBJ2-1,.,TRBD2,TRBV9,TGTGCCAGCAGCGTCCCGACTAGCGGGGGGGCACAGGAGCAGTTCTTC,CASSVPTSGGAQEQFF
TRBJ1-1,.,.,TRBV20-1,TGCAGTGCTAGTGCAGGGTATAGGACTGAAGCTTTCTTT,CSASAGYRTEAFF
TRBJ2-3,.,.,TRBV6-4,TGTGCCAGCAGTGAGACAGGATCAGATACGCAGTATTTT,CASSETGSDTQYF
TRBJ2-1,once,TRBD2,TRBV19,TGTGCCACGCTAGCGGGAGTGTCCCCCTACAATGAGCAGTTCTTC,CATLAGVSPYNEQFF
TRBJ1-2,few,TRBD1,TRBV9,TGTGCCAGCAGCGTTTTTTCCCAGGCAGGGGGCTATGGCTACACCTTC,CASSVFSQAGGYGYTF
TRBJ1-2,.,.,TRBV29-1,TGCAGCGTTGAAGACGTGGGCAGTCGGGGCTACACCTTC,CSVEDVGSRGYTF
TRBJ1-6,.,.,TRBV2,TGTGCCAGCAACCAGGGGCCGAGCTCCTATAATTCACCCCTCCACTTT,CASNQGPSSYNSPLHF
TRBJ2-5,.,TRBD2,TRBV7-2,TGTGCCAGCAGTATACTAGCGGTTCGAGAGACCCAGTACTTC,CASSILAVRETQYF
TRBJ1-1,.,TRBD1,TRBV25-1,TGTGCCAGCAGTGAATATCGTGGACAGGGGAGCACTGAAGCTTTCTTT,CASSEYRGQGSTEAFF
TRBJ2-1,.,.,TRBV29-1,TGCAGCGTTGACACCCTTATGGGAGCGGGCGGGCAGTTCTTC,CSVDTLMGAGGQFF
TRBJ2-5,.,TRBD1,TRBV10-3,TGTGCCATCAGCCCTGGGACAGGGGGCCTGGAGACCCAGTACTTC,CAISPGTGGLETQYF
TRBJ2-5,few,.,TRBV18,TGTGCCAGCTCACCACCCCGAGGGCTAACCGAGTGGGAGACCCAGTACTTC,CASSPPRGLTEWETQYF
TRBJ1-5,few,TRBD1,TRBV2,TGTGCCAGCAGTGCCTTGAGGGGACAGGGCGTCCAGCCCCAGCATTTT,CASSALRGQGVQPQHF
TRBJ2-1,.,TRBD2,TRBV10-1,TGCGCCAGCAGTGAGAAGCCCGGGGGGGCTTACAATGAGCAGTTCTTC,CASSEKPGGAYNEQFF
TRBJ2-5,.,.,TRBV5-1,TGCGCCAGCAGGCTTGGGAGGCCTGAAGAGACCCAGTACTTC,CASRLGRPEETQYF
TRBJ2-3,.,TRBD1,TRBV19,TGTGCCAGTAGCCCCAGGACAGGGGGGTCAGATACGCAGTATTTT,CASSPRTGGSDTQYF
TRBJ1-6,.,TRBD1,TRBV5-4,TGTGCCAGCAGCTTTGACAGGGTTCAATCACCCCTCCACTTT,CASSFDRVQSPLHF
TRBJ2-7,.,.,TRBV28,TGTGCCAGCAGTCCCACAGGGTCACTTCTCTACGAGCAGTACTTT,CASSPTGSLLYEQYF
TRBJ2-5,.,TRBD2,TRBV6-5,TGTGCCACCCCGACTAGCGGGAGGGCCGGGACCCAGTACTTC,CATPTSGRAGTQYF
TRBJ1-2,once,TRBD1,TRBV7-2,TGTGCCAGCAGCTTAATGGGACAGGGGGCTGGAGGCTACACCTTC,CASSLMGQGAGGYTF
TRBJ2-3,.,.,TRBV19,TGTGCCAGTAGTAGTTTGCAGCTCGGAACGGCGGGGACAGATACGCAGTATTTT,CASSSLQLGTAGTDTQYF
TRBJ1-5,.,TRBD1,TRBV3-1/TRBV3-2,TGTGCCAGCAGCCAAGGAAGGGGACAGGGAGGTCAGCCCCAGCATTTT,CASSQGRGQGGQPQHF
TRBJ2-3,few,TRBD2,TRBV28,TGTGCCAGCCAGCGAGCGGGAGCGGCAGATACGCAGTATTTT,CASQRAGAADTQYF
TRBJ2-1,.,TRBD2,TRBV6-2/TRBV6-3,TGTGCCAGCAGCCGGGGACTAGCGGGAGGGCCGGACAATGAGCAGTTCTTC,CASSRGLAGGPDNEQFF
TRBJ2-6,.,TRBD1,TRBV5-4,TGTGCCAGCAGCTCGGGACAGGTTTTCTCTGGGGCCAACGTCCTGACTTTC,CASSSGQVFSGANVLTF
TRBJ2-2,.,.,TRBV6-4,TGTGCCAGCAGTATTAGGGGGACCGGGGAGCTGTTTTTT,CASSIRGTGELFF
TRBJ2-5,.,TRBD1,TRBV5-6,TGTGCCAGCAGCTTCGGACAGGGGGGAGAGACCCAGTACTTC,CASSFGQGGETQYF
TRBJ2-7,.,.,TRBV3-1/TRBV3-2,TGTGCCAGCAGCCAAGGGCCGGGGATCGCCTACGAGCAGTACTTC,CASSQGPGIAYEQYF
TRBJ1-1,.,.,TRBV2,TGTGCCAGCAGCGGGAGGGGGAACACTGAAGCTTTCTTT,CASSGRGNTEAFF
TRBJ2-5,few,TRBD1,TRBV5-1,TGCGCCAGCAGCCCGGGGACAGGGCAGAGGGAGACCCAGTACTTC,CASSPGTGQRETQYF
TRBJ2-2,.,.,TRBV28,TGTGCCAGCAGTTTTCAAGCGGGTAGCGGCGGGGAGCTGTTTTTT,CASSFQAGSGGELFF
TRBJ2-7,.,.,TRBV5-4,TGTGCCAGCAGCTTGGAAGTCAGGTACGAGCAGTACTTC,CASSLEVRYEQYF
TRBJ2-1,once,.,TRBV29-1,TGCAGCGTTCAGGAGCACCCCGGGGGAAATGAGCAGTTCTTC,CSVQEHPGGNEQFF
TRBJ1-1,.,TRBD1,TRBV15,TGTGCCACCAGCAGAGGGACAGGGATGGGCACTGAAGCTTTCTTT,CATSRGTGMGTEAFF